Presented here are 12 T cell receptor beta chains from one specimen sequenced in a study of CD4 T cells in relation to SARS-CoV-2 and coronaviruses. Antigen specificity for these receptors is unknown. CD4+ T cells from unexposed donors were obtained before the COVID-19 pandemic (2011-2018). The cells were cultured for approximately ten days before CD4+ T cells were isolated. Sequenced by immunoSEQ multiplex PCR; TCRdb stores in-frame clones only, minus some. Among around 18,000 clones listed, roughly 77% were seen once. Sequencing used CD4+ T cells from PBMCs, cultured in vitro. The source is a human donor in good health.

This clone was detected once. J is TRBJ1-1 and V is TRBV7-9, with D uncertain. Trimming left V 5 bases short and J 1 base short, with 14 bases between. The CDR3 extends over 15 amino acids. Per the germline V gene, CDR1 is SEHNR and CDR2 is FQNEAQ (reference sequence). CDR3 sequence: CASSPVGSGNTEAFF. CDR3 DNA sequence: TGTGCCAGCAGCCCCGTTGGGTCAGGGAACACTGAAGCTTTCTTT.

The V and J genes are TRBV15 and TRBJ2-7, with D possibly matching TRBD1 (5 bases). The CDR3 is made up of 12 amino acids. V was trimmed by 3 bases and J by 8 bases, leaving 11 bases between them. The germline CDR1 and CDR2 sequences are LNHNV and YYDKDF (reference sequence). Here the CDR3 DNA reads TGTGCCACCAGCAGGTCAAAGGGGCAGCAGTACTTC. Translated, it gives CATSRSKGQQYF.

This chain connects TRBV5-5 to TRBJ1-1; possibly TRBD1 for D (5 bases). The CDR3 has 14 residues. Trimming removed 0 bases at V and 3 bases at J, with 9 bases between. Germline-derived CDR1 and CDR2 are SGHKS and YYEKEE (reference sequence). The CDR3 coding sequence is TGTGCCAGCAGCTTGGTCTCCAGGGACACTGAAGCTTTCTTT. This sequence encodes CASSLVSRDTEAFF.

V usage is TRBV5-1 and J usage is TRBJ2-7, with 9 bases identical to TRBD1. This CDR3 spans 15 amino acids. The trim removed 5 bases at V and 7 bases at J, leaving 13 bases unmatched. Looked up from germline, CDR1 is SGHRS and CDR2 is YFSETQ. The CDR3, as DNA: TGCGCCAGCAGTCCCACCGGGACAGGGTCCTCTGAGCAGTACTTC. Translating it yields CASSPTGTGSSEQYF.

The rearrangement uses TRBV5-1 and TRBJ1-6; D is unclear. CDR1 and CDR2 from the germline V gene are SGHRS and YFSETQ. V gave up 0 bases and J gave up 7 bases, with 11 bases separating them. CDR3 length equals 15 residues. The CDR3 protein is CASSLGQATNSPLHF. CDR3 sequence (DNA): TGCGCCAGCAGCTTGGGGCAGGCTACCAATTCACCCCTCCACTTT.

The V gene is TRBV6-6, the J gene TRBJ2-3; 8 nucleotides agree with TRBD2. The germline V gene has CDR1 MNHNY and CDR2 SVGAGI (reference sequence). CDR3 length equals 13 residues. With V trimmed by 7 bases and J by 8 bases, 8 bases remained unmatched. CDR3 residues: CASTFGRGGTQYF. In DNA, the CDR3 is TGTGCCAGCACCTTCGGGAGGGGAGGTACGCAGTATTTT.

This chain connects TRBV9 to TRBJ2-2; no definite D call. In germline, CDR1 is SGDLS, CDR2 YYNGEE. The CDR3 is 16 residues long. The V and J ends lost 6 bases and 4 bases respectively, with 19 bases between them. This CDR3 is CASTSGIGSFTGELFF. The DNA of the CDR3 is TGTGCCAGCACCTCTGGCATCGGGTCGTTCACCGGGGAGCTGTTTTTT.

The chain is built from TRBV18 and TRBJ1-2; D unclear. V lost 3 bases, J lost 6 bases, and 11 bases lay in between. CDR1 is KGHSH and CDR2 is LQKENI in the germline V gene. The CDR3 runs 13 residues. The CDR3 DNA reads as TGTGCCAGCTCACCGGACGGCGTAGATGGCTACACCTTC. It encodes CASSPDGVDGYTF. Full variable domain (rest looked up from reference TRBV18 and TRBJ1-2): NAGVMQNPRHLVRRRGQEARLRCSPMKGHSHVYWYRQLPEEGLKFMVYLQKENIIDESGMPKERFSAEFPKEGPSILRIQQVVRGDSAAYFCASSPDGVDGYTFGSGTRLTVV.

Only one count was recorded for this clone. CDR3: CASSEAVGVAYNEQFF. CDR3 DNA: TGTGCCAGCAGTGAAGCAGTGGGAGTGGCCTACAATGAGCAGTTCTTC. The gene calls are TRBV2 and TRBJ2-1, with a tentative D call TRBD2 (5 bases). Germline CDR1 reads SNHLY; CDR2 reads FYNNEI. V dropped 0 bases and J dropped 2 bases, with 11 bases sitting between them. The CDR3 runs 16 residues.

This rearrangement joins TRBV4-1 to TRBJ1-3; D not resolved. Trimming took 3 bases from V and 4 from J, leaving 16 bases between them. The CDR3 is made up of 16 amino acids. Germline-derived CDR1 and CDR2 are MGHRA and YSYEKL. The CDR3 is CASSHGSPVKGNTIYF. CDR3 nucleotides: TGCGCCAGCAGCCACGGGTCCCCCGTTAAAGGAAACACCATATATTTT.

The rearrangement uses TRBV7-3 and TRBJ2-1, with TRBD2 identical over 13 bases. Germline values: CDR1 SGHTA, CDR2 FQGTGA. Trimming cost V 2 bases and J 14 bases; bases outside gene matches: 12. The CDR3 contains 16 residues. The CDR3 DNA is TGTGCCAGCAGCTTATCCTATACTAGCGGGAGGGGGGGTAAGTTCTTC. This sequence encodes CASSLSYTSGRGGKFF.

The rearrangement links TRBV7-9 to TRBJ1-2; D is undetermined. Trimming removed 2 bases at V and 6 bases at J, with 13 bases between. This CDR3 is built from 14 residues. CDR1 SEHNR and CDR2 FQNEAQ come from the germline V gene (reference sequence). CDR3 in DNA: TGTGCCAGCAGCTTAACCGCTTTTGACCATGGCTACACCTTC. This codes for CASSLTAFDHGYTF. Combining the CDR3 with reference TRBV7-9 and TRBJ1-2 gives the whole variable domain DTGVSQNPRHKITKRGQNVTFRCDPISEHNRLYWYRQTLGQGPEFLTYFQNEAQLEKSRLLSDRFSAERPKGSFSTLEIQRTEQGDSAMYLCASSLTAFDHGYTFGSGTRLTVV.